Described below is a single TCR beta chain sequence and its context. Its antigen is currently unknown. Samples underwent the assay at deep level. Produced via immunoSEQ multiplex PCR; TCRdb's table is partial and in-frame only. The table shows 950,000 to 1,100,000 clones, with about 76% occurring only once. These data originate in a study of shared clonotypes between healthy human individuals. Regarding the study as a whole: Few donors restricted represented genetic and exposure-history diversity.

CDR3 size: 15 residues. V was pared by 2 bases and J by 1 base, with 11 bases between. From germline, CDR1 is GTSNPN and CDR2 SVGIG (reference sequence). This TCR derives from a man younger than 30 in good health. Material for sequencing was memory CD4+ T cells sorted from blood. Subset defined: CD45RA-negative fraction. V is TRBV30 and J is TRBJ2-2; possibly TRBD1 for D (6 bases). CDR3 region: CAWSPGQMNTGELFF. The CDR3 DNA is TGTGCCTGGAGTCCCGGACAGATGAACACCGGGGAGCTGTTTTTT.